What follows is one TCR beta chain and its context. Its antigen is as yet unknown. The repertoire was sequenced with immunoSEQ multiplex PCR; TCRdb's copy has only in-frame clones and lacks some. Of under 150,000 clones detected, about 90% appear once; the ten largest clones hold around 5.2%. The entry originates in a study of T cell responses to AZD1222 COVID-19 vaccine. Whole-study context: Second doses that came at about 4 or about 12 weeks were put together. Study-level findings and limits: Only after the peak T cell response were repertoires sampled. Clonal diversity was possibly underestimated, and white British individuals and females predominated among donors. As reported, nearly half of all spike-specific TCRs target variant regions that are unmutated.

The V end was cut by 3 bases, the J end by 0 bases, with 9 bases between. The CDR3 totals 14 residues. CDR1 and CDR2 from the germline V gene are MDHEN and SYDVKM. The rearrangement uses TRBV28 and TRBJ2-7, with D unclear. This sample comprised peripheral blood, obtained on day 0 of AZD1222 vaccination. The clonotype was recovered from an adult in good health. This chain's CDR3 is CASSLTTFSYEQYF. CDR3 bases: TGTGCCAGCAGTTTGACGACTTTCTCCTACGAGCAGTACTTC.